This T cell receptor (beta chain) emerged from a study of metastatic and nonmetastatic thyroid tumors. About the study: From malignant and benign thyroid patients, repertoires in blood and in tumor or nodule tissue were compared.

In the original analysis: Between-group CDR3 differences, defined by clinicopathological status, yielded a distant-metastasis classifier for papillary thyroid cancer. TCRdb re-called the PCR reads through MiXCR. TCRdb, rather than the study authors, made the V and J calls. The sample lists just under 60,000 clones, around 15% occurring once. Every patient underwent thyroid surgery untreated. This clone was seen at least ten times. Input material: blood. The sequence came from a male donor with papillary thyroid cancer or a benign thyroid nodule (not recorded which). Some clones in this sample may be carry-over from other donors' samples.

CDR3 amino acids: CASRDVTSGAQETQYF. CDR3 nucleotides: TGTGCCAGCAGGGACGTAACTAGCGGGGCTCAAGAGACCCAGTACTTC. This chain uses TRBV2 with TRBJ2-5; 10 nucleotides line up with TRBD2. Germline-derived CDR1 and CDR2 are SNHLY and FYNNEI. The CDR3 contains 16 residues. After removal of 6 bases from V and 2 bases from J, the junction contained 9 bases not matched to a gene.